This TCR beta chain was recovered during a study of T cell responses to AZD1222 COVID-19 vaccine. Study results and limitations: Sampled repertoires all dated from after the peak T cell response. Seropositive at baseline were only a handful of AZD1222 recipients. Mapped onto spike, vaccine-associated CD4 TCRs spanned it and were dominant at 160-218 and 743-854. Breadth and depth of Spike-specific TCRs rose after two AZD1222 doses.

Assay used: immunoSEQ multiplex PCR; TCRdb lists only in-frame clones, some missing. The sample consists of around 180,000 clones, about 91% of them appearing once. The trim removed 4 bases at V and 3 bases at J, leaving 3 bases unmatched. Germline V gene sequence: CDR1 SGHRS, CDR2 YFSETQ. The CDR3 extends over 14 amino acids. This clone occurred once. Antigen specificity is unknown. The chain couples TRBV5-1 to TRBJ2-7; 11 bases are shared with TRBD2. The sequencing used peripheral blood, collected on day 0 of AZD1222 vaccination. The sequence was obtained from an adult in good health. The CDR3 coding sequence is TGCGCCAGCAGCCTCGGGACTAGCGGCTACGAGCAGTACTTC. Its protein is CASSLGTSGYEQYF. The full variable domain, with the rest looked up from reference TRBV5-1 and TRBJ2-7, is KAGVTQTPRYLIKTRGQQVTLSCSPISGHRSVSWYQQTPGQGLQFLFEYFSETQRNKGNFPGRFSGRQFSNSRSEMNVSTLELGDSALYLCASSLGTSGYEQYFGPGTRLTVT.